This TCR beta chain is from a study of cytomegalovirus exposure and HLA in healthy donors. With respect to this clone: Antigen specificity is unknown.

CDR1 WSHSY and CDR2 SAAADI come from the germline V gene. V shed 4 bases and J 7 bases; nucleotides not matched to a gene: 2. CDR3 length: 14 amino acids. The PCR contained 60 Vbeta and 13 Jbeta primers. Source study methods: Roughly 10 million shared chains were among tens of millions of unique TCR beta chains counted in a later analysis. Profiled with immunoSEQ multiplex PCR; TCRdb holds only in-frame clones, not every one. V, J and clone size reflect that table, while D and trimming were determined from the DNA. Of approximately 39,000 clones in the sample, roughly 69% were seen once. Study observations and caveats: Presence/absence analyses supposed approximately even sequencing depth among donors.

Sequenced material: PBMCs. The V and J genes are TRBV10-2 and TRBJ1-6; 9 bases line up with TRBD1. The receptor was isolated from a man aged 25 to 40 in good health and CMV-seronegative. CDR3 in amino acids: CASSGTGANSPLHF. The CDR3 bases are TGCGCCAGCAGTGGGACAGGGGCCAATTCACCCCTCCACTTT.